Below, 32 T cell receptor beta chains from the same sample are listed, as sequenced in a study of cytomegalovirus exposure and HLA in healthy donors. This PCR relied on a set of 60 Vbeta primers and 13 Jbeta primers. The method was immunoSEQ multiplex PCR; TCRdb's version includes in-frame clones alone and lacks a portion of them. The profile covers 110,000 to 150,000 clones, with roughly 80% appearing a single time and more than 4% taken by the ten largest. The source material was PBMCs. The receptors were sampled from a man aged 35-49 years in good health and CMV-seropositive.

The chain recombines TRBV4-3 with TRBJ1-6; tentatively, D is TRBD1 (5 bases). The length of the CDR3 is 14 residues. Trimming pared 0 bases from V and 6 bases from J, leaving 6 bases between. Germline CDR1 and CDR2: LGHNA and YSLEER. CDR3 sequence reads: CASSQEGGNSPLHF. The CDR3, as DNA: TGCGCCAGCAGCCAAGAGGGGGGTAATTCACCCCTCCACTTT.

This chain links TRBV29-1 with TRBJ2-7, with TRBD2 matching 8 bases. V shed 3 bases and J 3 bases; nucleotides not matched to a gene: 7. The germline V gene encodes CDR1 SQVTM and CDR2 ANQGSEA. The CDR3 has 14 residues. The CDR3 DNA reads TGCAGCGTTGAGGCGAGCGGGAGTTACTACGAGCAGTACTTC. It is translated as CSVEASGSYYEQYF.

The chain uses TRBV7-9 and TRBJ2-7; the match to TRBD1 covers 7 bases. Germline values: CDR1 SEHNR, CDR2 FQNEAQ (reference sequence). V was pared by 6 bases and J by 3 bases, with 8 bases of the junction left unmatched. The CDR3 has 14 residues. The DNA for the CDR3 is TGTGCCAGCAGACGCTCGGGACAGAGCTACGAGCAGTACTTC. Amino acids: CASRRSGQSYEQYF.

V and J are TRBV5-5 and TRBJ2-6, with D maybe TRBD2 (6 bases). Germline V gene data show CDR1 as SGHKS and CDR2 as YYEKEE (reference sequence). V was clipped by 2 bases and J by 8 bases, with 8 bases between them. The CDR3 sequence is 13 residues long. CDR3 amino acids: CASSLWDSNVLTF. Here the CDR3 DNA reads TGTGCCAGCAGCTTATGGGACTCCAACGTCCTGACTTTC.

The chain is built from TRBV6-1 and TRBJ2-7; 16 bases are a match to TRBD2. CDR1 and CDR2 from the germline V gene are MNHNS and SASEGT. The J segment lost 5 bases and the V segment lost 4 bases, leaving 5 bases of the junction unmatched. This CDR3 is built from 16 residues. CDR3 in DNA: TGTGCCAGCAGTGGGGGACTAGCGGGAGGGGTGGACGAGCAGTACTTC. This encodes CASSGGLAGGVDEQYF.

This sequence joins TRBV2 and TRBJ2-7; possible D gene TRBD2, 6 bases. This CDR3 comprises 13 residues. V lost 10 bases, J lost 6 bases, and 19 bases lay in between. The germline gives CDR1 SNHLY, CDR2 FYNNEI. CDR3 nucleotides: TGTGCCACCGGTCGGGGCGTGGGGGGCGAGCAGTACTTC. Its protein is CATGRGVGGEQYF.

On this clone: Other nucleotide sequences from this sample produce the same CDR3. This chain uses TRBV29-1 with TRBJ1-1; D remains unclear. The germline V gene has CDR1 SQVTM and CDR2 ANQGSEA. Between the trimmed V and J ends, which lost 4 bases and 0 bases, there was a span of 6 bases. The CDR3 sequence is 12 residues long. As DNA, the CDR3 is TGCAGCGTTGGCCAGTTGAACACTGAAGCTTTCTTT. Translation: CSVGQLNTEAFF.

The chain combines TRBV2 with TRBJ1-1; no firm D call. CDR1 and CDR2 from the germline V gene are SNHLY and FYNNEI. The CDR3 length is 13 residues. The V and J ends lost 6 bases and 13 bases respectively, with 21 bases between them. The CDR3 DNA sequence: TGTGCCAGCAGACCAGACACCAAACGAAGAGATTTCTTT. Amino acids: CASRPDTKRRDFF.

This chain's CDR3 is CASSLGGSYNEQFF. In DNA form, the CDR3 reads TGTGCCAGCAGCTTAGGGGGCAGCTACAATGAGCAGTTCTTC. This chain joins TRBV11-3 and TRBJ2-1; D may be TRBD1 (5 bases). CDR3 size: 14 residues. Trimming pared 1 base from V and 3 bases from J, leaving 7 bases between. Germline lookup yields CDR1 SGHNT and CDR2 YENEEA.

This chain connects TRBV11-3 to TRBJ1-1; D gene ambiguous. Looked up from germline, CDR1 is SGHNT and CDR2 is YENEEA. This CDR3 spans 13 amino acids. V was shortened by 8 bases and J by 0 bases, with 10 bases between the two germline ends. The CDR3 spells CASGSEMNTEAFF. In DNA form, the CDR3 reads TGTGCCAGCGGTTCCGAGATGAACACTGAAGCTTTCTTT.

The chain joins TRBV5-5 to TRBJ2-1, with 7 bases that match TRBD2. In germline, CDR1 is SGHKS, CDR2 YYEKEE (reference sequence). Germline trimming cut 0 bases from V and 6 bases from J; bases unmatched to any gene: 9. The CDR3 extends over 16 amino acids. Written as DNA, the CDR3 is TGTGCCAGCAGCTTGGAATTCCCTAGCGGAATCAATGAGCAGTTCTTC. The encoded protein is CASSLEFPSGINEQFF.

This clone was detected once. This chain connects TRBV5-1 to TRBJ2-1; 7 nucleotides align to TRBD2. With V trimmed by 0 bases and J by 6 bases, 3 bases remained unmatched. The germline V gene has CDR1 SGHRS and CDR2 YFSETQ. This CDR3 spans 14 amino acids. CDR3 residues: CASSLVSSGNEQFF. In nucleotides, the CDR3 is TGCGCCAGCAGCTTGGTTTCTAGCGGCAATGAGCAGTTCTTC.

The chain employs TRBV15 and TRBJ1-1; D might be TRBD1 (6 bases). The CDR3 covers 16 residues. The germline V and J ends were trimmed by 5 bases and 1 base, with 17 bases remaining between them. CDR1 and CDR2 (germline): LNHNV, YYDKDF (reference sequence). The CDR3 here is CATSGHRERKNTEAFF. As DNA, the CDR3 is TGTGCCACCAGCGGACACAGGGAAAGGAAGAACACTGAAGCTTTCTTT.

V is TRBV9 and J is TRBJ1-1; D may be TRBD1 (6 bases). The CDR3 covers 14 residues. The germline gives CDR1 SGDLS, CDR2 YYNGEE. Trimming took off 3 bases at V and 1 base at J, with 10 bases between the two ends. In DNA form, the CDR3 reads TGTGCCAGCAGCGGGGGGCGCCGGAACACTGAAGCTTTCTTT. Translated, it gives CASSGGRRNTEAFF.

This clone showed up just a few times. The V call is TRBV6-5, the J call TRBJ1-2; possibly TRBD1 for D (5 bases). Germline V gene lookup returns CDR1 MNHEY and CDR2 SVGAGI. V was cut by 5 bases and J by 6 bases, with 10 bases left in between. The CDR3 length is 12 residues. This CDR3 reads CASSDIRDGYTF. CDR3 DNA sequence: TGTGCCAGCAGTGATATCAGGGATGGCTACACCTTC.

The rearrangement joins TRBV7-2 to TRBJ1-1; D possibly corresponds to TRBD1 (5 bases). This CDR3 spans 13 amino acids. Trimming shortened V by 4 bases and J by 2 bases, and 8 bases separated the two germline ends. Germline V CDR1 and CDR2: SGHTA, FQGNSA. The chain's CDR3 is CASSYQGNTEAFF. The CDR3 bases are TGTGCCAGCAGCTATCAGGGTAACACTGAAGCTTTCTTT.

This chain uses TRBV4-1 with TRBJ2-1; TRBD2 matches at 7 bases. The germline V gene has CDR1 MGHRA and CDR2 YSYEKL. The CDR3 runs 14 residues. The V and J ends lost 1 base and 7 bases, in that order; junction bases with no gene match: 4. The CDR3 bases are TGCGCCAGCAGCCAAGGCGGGAGAAAGAATGAGCAGTTCTTC. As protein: CASSQGGRKNEQFF.

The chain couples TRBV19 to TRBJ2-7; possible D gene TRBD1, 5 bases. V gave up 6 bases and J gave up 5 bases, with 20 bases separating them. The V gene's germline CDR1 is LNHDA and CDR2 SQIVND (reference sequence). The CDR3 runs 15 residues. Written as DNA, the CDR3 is TGTGCCAGTAGCCCAACCTGGGCAGGGCTGAACGAGCAGTACTTC. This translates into CASSPTWAGLNEQYF.

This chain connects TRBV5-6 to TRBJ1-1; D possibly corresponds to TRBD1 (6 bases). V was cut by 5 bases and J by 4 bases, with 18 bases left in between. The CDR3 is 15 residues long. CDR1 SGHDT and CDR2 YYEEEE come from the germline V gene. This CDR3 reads CASSLVQLGGTEAFF. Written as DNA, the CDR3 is TGTGCCAGCAGTCTTGTACAGTTAGGGGGCACTGAAGCTTTCTTT.

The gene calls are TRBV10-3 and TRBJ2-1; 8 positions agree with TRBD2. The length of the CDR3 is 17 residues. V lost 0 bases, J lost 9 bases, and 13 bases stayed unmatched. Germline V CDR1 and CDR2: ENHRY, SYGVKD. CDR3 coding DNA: TGTGCCATCAGTGAGTCGACTCCCATAGCGGGATTAACTGAGCAGTTCTTC. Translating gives CAISESTPIAGLTEQFF.

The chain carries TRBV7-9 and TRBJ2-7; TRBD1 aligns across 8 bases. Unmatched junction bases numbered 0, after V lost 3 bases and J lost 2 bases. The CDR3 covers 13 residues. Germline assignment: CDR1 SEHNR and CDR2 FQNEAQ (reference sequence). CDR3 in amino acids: CASSLDRAYEQYF. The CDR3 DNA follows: TGTGCCAGCAGCTTGGACAGGGCCTACGAGCAGTACTTC.

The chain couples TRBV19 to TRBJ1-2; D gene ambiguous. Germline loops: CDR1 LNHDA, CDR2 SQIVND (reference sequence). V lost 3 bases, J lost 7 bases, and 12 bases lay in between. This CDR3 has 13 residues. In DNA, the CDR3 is TGTGCCAGTAGTATGCAGGTTCTTTCTGGCTACACCTTC. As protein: CASSMQVLSGYTF. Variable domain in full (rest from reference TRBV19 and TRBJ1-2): DGGITQSPKYLFRKEGQNVTLSCEQNLNHDAMYWYRQDPGQGLRLIYYSQIVNDFQKGDIAEGYSVSREKKESFPLTVTSAQKNPTAFYLCASSMQVLSGYTFGSGTRLTVV.

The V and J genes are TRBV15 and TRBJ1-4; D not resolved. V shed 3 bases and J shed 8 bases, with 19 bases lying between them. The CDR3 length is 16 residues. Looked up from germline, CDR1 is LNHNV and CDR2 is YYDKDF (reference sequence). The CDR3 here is CATSRGRAEGGEKLFF. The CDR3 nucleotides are TGTGCCACCAGCAGGGGCCGGGCCGAGGGCGGAGAAAAACTGTTTTTT. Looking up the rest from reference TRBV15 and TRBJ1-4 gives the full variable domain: DAMVIQNPRYQVTQFGKPVTLSCSQTLNHNVMYWYQQKSSQAPKLLFHYYDKDFNNEADTPDNFQSRRPNTSFCFLDIRSPGLGDTAMYLCATSRGRAEGGEKLFFGSGTQLSVL.

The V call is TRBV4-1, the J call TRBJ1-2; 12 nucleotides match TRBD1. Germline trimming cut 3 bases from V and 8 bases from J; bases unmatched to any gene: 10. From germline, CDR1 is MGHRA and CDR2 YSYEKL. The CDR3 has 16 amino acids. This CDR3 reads CASSHPGQGAAGGYTF. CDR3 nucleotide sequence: TGCGCCAGCAGCCATCCGGGACAGGGGGCAGCGGGGGGCTACACCTTC.

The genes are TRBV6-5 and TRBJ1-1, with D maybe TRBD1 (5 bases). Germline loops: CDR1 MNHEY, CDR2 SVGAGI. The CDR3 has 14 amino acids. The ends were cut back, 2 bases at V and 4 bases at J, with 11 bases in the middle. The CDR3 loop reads CASSYSGGTTEAFF. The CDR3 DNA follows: TGTGCCAGCAGTTACAGCGGGGGGACCACTGAAGCTTTCTTT.

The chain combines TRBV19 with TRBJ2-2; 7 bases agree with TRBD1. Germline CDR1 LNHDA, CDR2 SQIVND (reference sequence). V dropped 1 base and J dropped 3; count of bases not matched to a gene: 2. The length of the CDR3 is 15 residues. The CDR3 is CASSIGDRYTGELFF. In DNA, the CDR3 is TGTGCCAGTAGTATAGGGGACAGATACACCGGGGAGCTGTTTTTT.

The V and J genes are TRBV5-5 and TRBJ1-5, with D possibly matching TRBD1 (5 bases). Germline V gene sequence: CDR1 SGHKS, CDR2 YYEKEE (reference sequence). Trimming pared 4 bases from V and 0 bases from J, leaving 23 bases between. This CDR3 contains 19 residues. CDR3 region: CASSRTPGNTHVSNQPQHF. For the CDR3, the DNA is TGTGCCAGCAGCAGGACACCGGGCAACACTCACGTTAGCAATCAGCCCCAGCATTTT.

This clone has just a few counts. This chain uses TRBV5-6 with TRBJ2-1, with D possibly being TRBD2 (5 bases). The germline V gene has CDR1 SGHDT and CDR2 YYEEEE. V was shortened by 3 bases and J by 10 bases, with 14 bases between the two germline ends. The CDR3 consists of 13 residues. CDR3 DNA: TGTGCCAGCAGCTCTGTACGGGGATTAGAGCAGTTCTTC. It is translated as CASSSVRGLEQFF.

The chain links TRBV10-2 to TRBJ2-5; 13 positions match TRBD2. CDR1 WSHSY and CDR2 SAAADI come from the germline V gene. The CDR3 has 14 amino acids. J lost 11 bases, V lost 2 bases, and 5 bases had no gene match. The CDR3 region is CASSETSGGAAQYF. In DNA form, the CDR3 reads TGCGCCAGCAGTGAGACTAGCGGGGGGGCAGCGCAGTACTTC.

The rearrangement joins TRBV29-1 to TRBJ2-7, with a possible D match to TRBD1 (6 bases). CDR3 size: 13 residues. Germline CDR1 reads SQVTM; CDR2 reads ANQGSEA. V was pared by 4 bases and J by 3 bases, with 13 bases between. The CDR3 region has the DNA TGCAGCGTTGGATCAGGGGCGGGCTACGAGCAGTACTTC. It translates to CSVGSGAGYEQYF.

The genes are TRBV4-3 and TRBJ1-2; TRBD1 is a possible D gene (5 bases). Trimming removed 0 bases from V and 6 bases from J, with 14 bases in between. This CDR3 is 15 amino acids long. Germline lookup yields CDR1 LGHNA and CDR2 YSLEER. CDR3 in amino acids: CASSQDSRALNGYTF. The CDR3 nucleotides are TGCGCCAGCAGCCAAGATAGCAGGGCCCTAAATGGCTACACCTTC.

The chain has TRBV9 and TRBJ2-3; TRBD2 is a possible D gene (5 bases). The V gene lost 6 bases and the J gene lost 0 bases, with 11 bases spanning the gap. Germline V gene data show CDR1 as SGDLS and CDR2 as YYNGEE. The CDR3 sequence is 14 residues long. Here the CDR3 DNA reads TGTGCCAGCACTAGAGCGGTTAGCACAGATACGCAGTATTTT. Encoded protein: CASTRAVSTDTQYF.